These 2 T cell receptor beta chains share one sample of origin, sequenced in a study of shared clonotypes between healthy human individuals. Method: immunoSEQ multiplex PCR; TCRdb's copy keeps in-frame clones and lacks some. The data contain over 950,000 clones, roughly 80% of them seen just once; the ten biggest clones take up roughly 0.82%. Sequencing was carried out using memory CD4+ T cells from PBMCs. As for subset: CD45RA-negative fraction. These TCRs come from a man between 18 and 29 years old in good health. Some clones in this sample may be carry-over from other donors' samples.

CDR3 in DNA: TGCAGCGTTGGGTTTAGGGCCGGGGAGCTGTTTTTT. This sequence encodes CSVGFRAGELFF. The chain combines TRBV29-1 with TRBJ2-2, with D uncertain. This CDR3 region has 12 residues. Germline V gene data show CDR1 as SQVTM and CDR2 as ANQGSEA. V was shortened by 4 bases and J by 6 bases, with 9 bases between the two germline ends.

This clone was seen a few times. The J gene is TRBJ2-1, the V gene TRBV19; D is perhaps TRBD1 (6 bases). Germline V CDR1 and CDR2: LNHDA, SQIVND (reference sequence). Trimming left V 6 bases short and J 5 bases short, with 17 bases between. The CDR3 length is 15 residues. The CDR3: CASRKGDGPHNEQFF. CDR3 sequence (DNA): TGTGCCAGTAGGAAGGGGGACGGGCCCCACAATGAGCAGTTCTTC. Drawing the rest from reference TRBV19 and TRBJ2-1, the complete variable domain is DGGITQSPKYLFRKEGQNVTLSCEQNLNHDAMYWYRQDPGQGLRLIYYSQIVNDFQKGDIAEGYSVSREKKESFPLTVTSAQKNPTAFYLCASRKGDGPHNEQFFGPGTRLTVL.